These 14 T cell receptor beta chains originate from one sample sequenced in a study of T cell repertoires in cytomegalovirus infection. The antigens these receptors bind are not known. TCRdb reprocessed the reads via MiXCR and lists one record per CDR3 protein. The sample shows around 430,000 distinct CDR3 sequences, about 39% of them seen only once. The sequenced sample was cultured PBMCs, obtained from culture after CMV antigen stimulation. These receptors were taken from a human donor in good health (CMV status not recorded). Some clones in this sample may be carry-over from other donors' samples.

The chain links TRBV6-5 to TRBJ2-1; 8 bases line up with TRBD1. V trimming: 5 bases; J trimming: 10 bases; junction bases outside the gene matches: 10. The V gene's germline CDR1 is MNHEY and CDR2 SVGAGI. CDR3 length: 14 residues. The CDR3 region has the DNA TGTGCCAGCAGTGGACAGGGCTCCCCCGCGGAGCAGTTCTTC. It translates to CASSGQGSPAEQFF.

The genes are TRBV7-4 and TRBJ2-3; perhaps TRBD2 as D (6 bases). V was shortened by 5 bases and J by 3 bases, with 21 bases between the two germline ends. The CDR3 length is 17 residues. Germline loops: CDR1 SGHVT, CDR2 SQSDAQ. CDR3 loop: CASSSPTGGRATDTQYF. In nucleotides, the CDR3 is TGTGCCAGCAGCAGCCCCACCGGGGGACGGGCTACAGATACGCAGTATTTT.

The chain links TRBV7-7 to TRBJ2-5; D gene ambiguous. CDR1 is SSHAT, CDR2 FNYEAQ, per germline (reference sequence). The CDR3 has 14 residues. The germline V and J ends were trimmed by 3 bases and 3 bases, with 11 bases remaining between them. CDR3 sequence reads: CASSLEALEETQYF. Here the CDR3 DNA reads TGTGCCAGCAGCTTGGAAGCGCTTGAAGAGACCCAGTACTTC. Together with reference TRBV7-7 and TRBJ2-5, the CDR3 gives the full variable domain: GAGVSQSPRYKVTKRGQDVTLRCDPISSHATLYWYQQALGQGPEFLTYFNYEAQPDKSGLPSDRFSAERPEGSISTLTIQRTEQRDSAMYRCASSLEALEETQYFGPGTRLLVL.

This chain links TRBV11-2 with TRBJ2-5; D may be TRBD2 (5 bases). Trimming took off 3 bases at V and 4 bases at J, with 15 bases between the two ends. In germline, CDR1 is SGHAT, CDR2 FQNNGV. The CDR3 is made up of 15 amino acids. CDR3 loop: CASSLDWMSRETQYF. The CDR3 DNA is TGTGCCAGCAGCTTGGACTGGATGTCACGAGAGACCCAGTACTTC.

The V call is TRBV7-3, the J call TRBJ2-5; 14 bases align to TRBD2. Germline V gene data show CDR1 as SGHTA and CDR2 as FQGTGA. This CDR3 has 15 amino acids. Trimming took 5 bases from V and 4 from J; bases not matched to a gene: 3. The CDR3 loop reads CASSRGLAGGETQYF. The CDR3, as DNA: TGTGCCAGCAGCCGTGGACTAGCGGGGGGAGAGACCCAGTACTTC.

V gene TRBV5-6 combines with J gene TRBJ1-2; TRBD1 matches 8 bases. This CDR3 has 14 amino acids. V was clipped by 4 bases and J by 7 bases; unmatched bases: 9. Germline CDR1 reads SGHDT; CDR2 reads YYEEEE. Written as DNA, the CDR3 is TGTGCCAGCAGCAAAGACAGGGGCTGGAGTGGCTACACCTTC. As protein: CASSKDRGWSGYTF.

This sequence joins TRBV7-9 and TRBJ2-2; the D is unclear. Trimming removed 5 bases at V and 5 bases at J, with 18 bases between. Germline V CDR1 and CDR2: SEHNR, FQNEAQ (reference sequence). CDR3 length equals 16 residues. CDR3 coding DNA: TGTGCCAGCAGCCAAACGGCAGTAGTGGGAACCGGGGAGCTGTTTTTT. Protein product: CASSQTAVVGTGELFF. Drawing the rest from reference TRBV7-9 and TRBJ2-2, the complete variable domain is DTGVSQNPRHKITKRGQNVTFRCDPISEHNRLYWYRQTLGQGPEFLTYFQNEAQLEKSRLLSDRFSAERPKGSFSTLEIQRTEQGDSAMYLCASSQTAVVGTGELFFGEGSRLTVL.

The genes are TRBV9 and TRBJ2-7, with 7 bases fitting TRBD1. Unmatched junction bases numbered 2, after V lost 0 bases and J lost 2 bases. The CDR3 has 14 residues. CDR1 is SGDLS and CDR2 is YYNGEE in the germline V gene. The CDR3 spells CASSVDQGAYEQYF. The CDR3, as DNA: TGTGCCAGCAGCGTAGATCAGGGGGCCTACGAGCAGTACTTC.

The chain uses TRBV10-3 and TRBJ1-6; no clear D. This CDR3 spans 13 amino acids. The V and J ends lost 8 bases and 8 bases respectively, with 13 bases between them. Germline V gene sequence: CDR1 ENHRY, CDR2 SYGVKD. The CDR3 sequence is CAIGHSRDSPLHF. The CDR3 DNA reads TGTGCCATCGGCCACTCAAGGGATTCACCCCTCCACTTT.

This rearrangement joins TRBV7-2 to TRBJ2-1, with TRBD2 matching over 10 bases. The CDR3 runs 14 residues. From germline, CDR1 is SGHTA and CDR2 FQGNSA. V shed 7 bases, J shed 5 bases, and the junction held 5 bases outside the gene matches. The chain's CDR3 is CASTEAGGDNEQFF. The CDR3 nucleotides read TGTGCCAGCACCGAAGCGGGGGGGGACAATGAGCAGTTCTTC.

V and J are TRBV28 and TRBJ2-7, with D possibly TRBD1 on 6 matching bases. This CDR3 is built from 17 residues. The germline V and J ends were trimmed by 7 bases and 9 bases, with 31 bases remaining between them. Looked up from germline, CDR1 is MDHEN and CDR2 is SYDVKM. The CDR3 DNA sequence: TGTGCCAGCACCCCCCTCGGACAGTACCTCGGCGCCCCCGGGCAGTACTTC. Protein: CASTPLGQYLGAPGQYF.

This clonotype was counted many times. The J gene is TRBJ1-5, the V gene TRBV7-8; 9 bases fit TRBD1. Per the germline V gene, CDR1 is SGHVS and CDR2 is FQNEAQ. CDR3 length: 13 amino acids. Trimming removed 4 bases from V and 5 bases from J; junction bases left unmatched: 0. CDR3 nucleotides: TGTGCCAGCAGCTGGGACAGGGATCAGCCCCAGCATTTT. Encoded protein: CASSWDRDQPQHF. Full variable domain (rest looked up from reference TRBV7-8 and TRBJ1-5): GAGVSQSPRYKVAKRGQDVALRCDPISGHVSLFWYQQALGQGPEFLTYFQNEAQLDKSGLPSDRFFAERPEGSVSTLKIQRTQQEDSAVYLCASSWDRDQPQHFGDGTRLSIL.

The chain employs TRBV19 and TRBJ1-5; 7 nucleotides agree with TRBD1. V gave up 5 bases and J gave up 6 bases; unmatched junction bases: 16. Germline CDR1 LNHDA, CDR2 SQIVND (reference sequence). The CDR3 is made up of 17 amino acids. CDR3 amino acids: CASSPRQGFYWGQPQHF. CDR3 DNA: TGTGCCAGTAGTCCAAGACAGGGTTTCTATTGGGGTCAGCCCCAGCATTTT.

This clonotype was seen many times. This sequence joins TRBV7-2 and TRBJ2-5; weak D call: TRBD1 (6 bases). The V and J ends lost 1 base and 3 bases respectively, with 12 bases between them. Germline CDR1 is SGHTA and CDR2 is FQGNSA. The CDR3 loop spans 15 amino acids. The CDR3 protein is CASSLDGTWEETQYF. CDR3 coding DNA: TGTGCCAGCAGCTTAGATGGGACATGGGAAGAGACCCAGTACTTC.